A selection of T cell receptor beta chains follows, all from one sample in a study of cytomegalovirus exposure and HLA in healthy donors. The protocol was immunoSEQ multiplex PCR, while the TCRdb copy is restricted to in-frame clones and leaves out a portion. The table has 100,000 or so clones, 74% seen once; the top ten hold more than 2%. The sample consisted of PBMCs. Receptors were obtained from a human donor in good health. The conserved cysteine and the conserved F or W are not part of the CDR3 here.

TRBV5-1,TRBJ1-6,ASSSYPGQANIIGPLH
TRBV7-2,TRBJ1-6,ATRVKRNSPLH
TRBV4-3,TRBJ1-1,ASGQDLGQSEAF
TRBV18,TRBJ1-1,ASSRQGGTEAF
TRBV9,TRBJ2-7,ASSVAAASLYEQY
TRBV28,TRBJ2-7,ASSFSGPLYEQY
TRBV15,TRBJ2-1,ATSRLGGPLNEQF
TRBV2,TRBJ1-2,ASSEMGQNYGYT
TRBV5-1,TRBJ2-3,ASSDGARTDTQY
TRBV28,TRBJ2-7,ASSSISGPGDEQY
TRBV28,TRBJ1-1,ASSLGRVTEAF
TRBV5-1,TRBJ1-5,ASSRAPDSQPQH
TRBV2,TRBJ2-2,ASSRKSNWNTGELF
TRBV4-3,TRBJ2-1,ASSQDPGSYNEQF
TRBV5-1,TRBJ2-7,ASKTTGASYYEQY
TRBV29-1,TRBJ1-5,SVEDRRKARPLILAGNQPQH
TRBV7-9,TRBJ2-5,ASSVTGVEGTQY
TRBV13,TRBJ2-2,ASSVLRGELF
TRBV19,TRBJ2-7,ASSLRETYEQY
TRBV4-1,TRBJ2-1,ASSQPGLVNEQF
TRBV19,TRBJ1-1,ASNPDRVETEAF
TRBV18,TRBJ2-7,ANSATSGRDYEQY
TRBV19,TRBJ1-5,ASSIHAGGGNQPQH
TRBV28,TRBJ2-7,ASSLFRGEQY
TRBV15,TRBJ2-2,ATSRTGRPGELF
TRBV4-2,TRBJ2-3,ASSNGAGAYTDTQY
TRBV6-5,TRBJ2-1,ASRQGRGQNNEQF
TRBV6-1,TRBJ2-5,ASTRRGVETQY
TRBV15,TRBJ2-1,ATSRDGGERGEQF
TRBV4-1,TRBJ1-2,ASSQPRGGGIGYT
TRBV11-2,TRBJ2-3,ASSSRGGGTDTQY
TRBV6-1,TRBJ2-7,ASSLAGGPYEQY
TRBV4-1,TRBJ2-1,ASSQDRSSGRNNEQF
TRBV28,TRBJ2-3,ASSYPGRSDTQY
TRBV5-4,TRBJ1-1,ASRPGYIGGKMNTEAF
TRBV4-1,TRBJ1-1,ASSQMTENTEAF
TRBV6-5,TRBJ2-2,ASSYTGGGELF
TRBV6-5,TRBJ1-2,ASSYSRTANYGYT
TRBV5-1,TRBJ2-7,ASSLGGGRVYEQY
TRBV6-5,TRBJ1-2,ASSRQGGANYGYT
TRBV5-1,TRBJ1-2,ASSLGPGQGANYGYT
TRBV19,TRBJ2-7,ASSGTGSGIRSYEQY
TRBV6-7,TRBJ1-5,ASSSLEAETINQPQH
TRBV28,TRBJ2-7,ASSLTAQREY
TRBV11-2,TRBJ1-6,ASSLRDRGRSPLH
TRBV12-5,TRBJ2-5,ASGFGTASETQY
TRBV13,TRBJ2-3,ASSTNTDTQY
TRBV19,TRBJ1-3,ASSNADSYSGNTIY
TRBV5-5,TRBJ2-7,ASSRQGAYEQY
TRBV7-3,TRBJ2-7,ASSPNPGGSPY